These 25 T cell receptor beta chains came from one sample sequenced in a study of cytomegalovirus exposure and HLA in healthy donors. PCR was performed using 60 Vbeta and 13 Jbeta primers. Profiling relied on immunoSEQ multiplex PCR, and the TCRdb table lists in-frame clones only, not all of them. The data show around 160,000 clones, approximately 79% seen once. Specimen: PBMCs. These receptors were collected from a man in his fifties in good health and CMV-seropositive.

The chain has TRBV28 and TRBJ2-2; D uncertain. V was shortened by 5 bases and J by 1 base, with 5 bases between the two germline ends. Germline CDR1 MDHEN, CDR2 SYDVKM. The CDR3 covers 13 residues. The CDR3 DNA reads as TGTGCCAGCAGTCAACAGAACACCGGGGAGCTGTTTTTT. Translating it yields CASSQQNTGELFF.

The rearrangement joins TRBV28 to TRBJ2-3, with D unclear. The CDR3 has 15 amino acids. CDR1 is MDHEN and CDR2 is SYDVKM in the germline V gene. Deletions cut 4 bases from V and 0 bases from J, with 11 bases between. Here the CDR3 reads CASSSRGASTDTQYF. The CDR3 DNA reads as TGTGCCAGCAGTTCGCGAGGTGCTAGCACAGATACGCAGTATTTT.

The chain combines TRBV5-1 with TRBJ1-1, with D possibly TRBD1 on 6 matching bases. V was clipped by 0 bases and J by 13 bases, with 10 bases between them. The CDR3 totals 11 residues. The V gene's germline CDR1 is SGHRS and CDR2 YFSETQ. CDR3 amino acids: CASSLGTDIFF. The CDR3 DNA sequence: TGCGCCAGCAGCTTGGGGACAGATATTTTCTTT.

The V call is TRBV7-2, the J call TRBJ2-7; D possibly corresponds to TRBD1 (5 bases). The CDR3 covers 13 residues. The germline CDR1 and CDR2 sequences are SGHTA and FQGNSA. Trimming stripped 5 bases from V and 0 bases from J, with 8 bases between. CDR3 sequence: CASSPGISYEQYF. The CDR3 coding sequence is TGTGCCAGCAGCCCAGGGATCTCCTACGAGCAGTACTTC.

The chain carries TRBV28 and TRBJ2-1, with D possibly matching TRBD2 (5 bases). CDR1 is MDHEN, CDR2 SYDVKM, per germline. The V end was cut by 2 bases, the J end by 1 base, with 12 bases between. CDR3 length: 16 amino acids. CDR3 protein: CASSLAATGSYNEQFF. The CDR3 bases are TGTGCCAGCAGTTTAGCCGCTACGGGGTCCTACAATGAGCAGTTCTTC.

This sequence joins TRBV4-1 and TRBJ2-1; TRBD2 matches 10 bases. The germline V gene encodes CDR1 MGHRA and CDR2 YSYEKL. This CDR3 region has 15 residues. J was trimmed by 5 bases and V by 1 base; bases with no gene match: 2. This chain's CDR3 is CASSQGGLADNEQFF. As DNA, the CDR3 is TGCGCCAGCAGCCAAGGAGGACTAGCGGACAATGAGCAGTTCTTC.

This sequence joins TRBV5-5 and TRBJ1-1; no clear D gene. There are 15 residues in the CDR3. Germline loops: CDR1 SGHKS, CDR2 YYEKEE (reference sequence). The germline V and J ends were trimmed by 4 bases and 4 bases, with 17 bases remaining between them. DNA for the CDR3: TGTGCCAGCAGCCTTACCGGAGAGGGCGTCACTGAAGCTTTCTTT. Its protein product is CASSLTGEGVTEAFF.

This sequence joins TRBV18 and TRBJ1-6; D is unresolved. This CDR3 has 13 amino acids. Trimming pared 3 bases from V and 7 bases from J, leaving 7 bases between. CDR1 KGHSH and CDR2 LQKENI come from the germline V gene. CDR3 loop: CASSPERNSPLHF. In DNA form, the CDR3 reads TGTGCCAGCTCACCTGAGAGGAATTCACCCCTCCACTTT. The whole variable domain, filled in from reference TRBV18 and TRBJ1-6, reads NAGVMQNPRHLVRRRGQEARLRCSPMKGHSHVYWYRQLPEEGLKFMVYLQKENIIDESGMPKERFSAEFPKEGPSILRIQQVVRGDSAAYFCASSPERNSPLHFGNGTRLTVT.

This chain's CDR3 is CASSEMGYRDGENTEAFF. CDR3 DNA: TGTGCCAGCAGTGAAATGGGGTACAGGGACGGAGAGAACACTGAAGCTTTCTTT. This sequence joins TRBV6-1 and TRBJ1-1; perhaps TRBD1 as D (6 bases). CDR1 MNHNS and CDR2 SASEGT come from the germline V gene. This CDR3 region has 18 residues. Trimming shortened V by 2 bases and J by 1 base, and 20 bases separated the two germline ends.

This chain's CDR3 is CASSQTTGVKEKLFF. The CDR3 DNA reads TGCGCCAGCAGCCAAACGACAGGGGTAAAAGAAAAACTGTTTTTT. This chain connects TRBV4-3 to TRBJ1-4; 8 bases are a match to TRBD1. The junction had 7 bases not matched to a gene; V was cut back by 2 bases and J by 8 bases. Germline loops: CDR1 LGHNA, CDR2 YSLEER. The CDR3 consists of 15 residues.

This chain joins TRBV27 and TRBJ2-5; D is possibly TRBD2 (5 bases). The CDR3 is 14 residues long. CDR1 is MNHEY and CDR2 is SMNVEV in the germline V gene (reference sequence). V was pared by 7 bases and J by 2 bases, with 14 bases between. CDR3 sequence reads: CASNWTRGQETQYF. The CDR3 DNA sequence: TGTGCCAGCAACTGGACGCGCGGGCAAGAGACCCAGTACTTC.

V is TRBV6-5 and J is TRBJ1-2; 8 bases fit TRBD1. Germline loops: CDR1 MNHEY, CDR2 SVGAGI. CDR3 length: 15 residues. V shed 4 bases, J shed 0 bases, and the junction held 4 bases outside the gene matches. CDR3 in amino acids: CASSSTGGANYGYTF. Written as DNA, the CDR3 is TGTGCCAGCAGTTCCACAGGGGGAGCTAACTATGGCTACACCTTC.

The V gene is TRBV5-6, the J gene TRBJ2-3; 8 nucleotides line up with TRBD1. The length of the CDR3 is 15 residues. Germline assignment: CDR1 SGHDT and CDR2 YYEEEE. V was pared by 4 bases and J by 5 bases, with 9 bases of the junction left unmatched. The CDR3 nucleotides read TGTGCCAGCAGCCCGACAGGGGTTTTTGAAGATACGCAGTATTTT. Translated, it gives CASSPTGVFEDTQYF.

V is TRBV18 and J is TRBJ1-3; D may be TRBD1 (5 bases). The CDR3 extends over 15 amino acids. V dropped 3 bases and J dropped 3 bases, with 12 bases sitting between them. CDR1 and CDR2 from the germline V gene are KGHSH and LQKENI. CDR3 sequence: CASSPQGSIGNTIYF. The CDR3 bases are TGTGCCAGCTCACCCCAGGGTAGTATTGGAAACACCATATATTTT.

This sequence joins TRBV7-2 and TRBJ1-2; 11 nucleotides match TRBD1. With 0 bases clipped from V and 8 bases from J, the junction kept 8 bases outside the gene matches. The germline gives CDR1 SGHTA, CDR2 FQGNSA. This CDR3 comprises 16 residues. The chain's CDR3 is CASSLADRGRVNGYTF. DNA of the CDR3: TGTGCCAGCAGCTTAGCGGACAGGGGGCGGGTTAACGGCTACACCTTC. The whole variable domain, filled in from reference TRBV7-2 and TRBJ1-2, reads GAGVSQSPSNKVTEKGKDVELRCDPISGHTALYWYRQSLGQGLEFLIYFQGNSAPDKSGLPSDRFSAERTGGSVSTLTIQRTQQEDSAVYLCASSLADRGRVNGYTFGSGTRLTVV.

The CDR3 here is CASSVVRQPWGYTF. CDR3 in DNA: TGTGCCAGCAGTGTGGTAAGACAGCCCTGGGGCTACACCTTC. The chain has TRBV6-1 and TRBJ1-2; D is possibly TRBD1 (5 bases). With 4 bases removed from V and 8 bases from J, the gap between germline ends came to 17 bases. The CDR3 totals 14 residues. Germline CDR1 is MNHNS and CDR2 is SASEGT.

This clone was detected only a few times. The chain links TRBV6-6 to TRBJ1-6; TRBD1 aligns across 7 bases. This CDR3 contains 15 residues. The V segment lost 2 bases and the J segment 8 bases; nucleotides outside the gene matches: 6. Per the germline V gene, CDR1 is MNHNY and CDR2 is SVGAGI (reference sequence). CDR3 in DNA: TGTGCCAGCAGTTACCCCGACAGGGTTGATTCACCCCTCCACTTT. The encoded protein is CASSYPDRVDSPLHF.

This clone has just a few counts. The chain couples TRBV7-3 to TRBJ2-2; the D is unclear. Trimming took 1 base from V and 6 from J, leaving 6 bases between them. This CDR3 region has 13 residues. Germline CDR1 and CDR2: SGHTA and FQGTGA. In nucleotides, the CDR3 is TGTGCCAGCAGCTTAAATTCTCCCGGGGAGCTGTTTTTT. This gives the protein CASSLNSPGELFF.

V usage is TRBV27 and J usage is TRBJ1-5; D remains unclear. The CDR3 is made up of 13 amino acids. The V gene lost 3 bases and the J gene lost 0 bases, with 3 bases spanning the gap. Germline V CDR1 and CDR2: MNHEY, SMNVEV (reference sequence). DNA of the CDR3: TGTGCCAGCAGTTTTTATAGCAATCAGCCCCAGCATTTT. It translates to CASSFYSNQPQHF.

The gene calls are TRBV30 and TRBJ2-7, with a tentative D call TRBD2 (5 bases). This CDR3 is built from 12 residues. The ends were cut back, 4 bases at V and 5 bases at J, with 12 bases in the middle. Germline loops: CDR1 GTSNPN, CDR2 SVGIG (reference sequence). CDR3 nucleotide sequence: TGTGCCTGGACCGACGGGCGGGACGAGCAGTACTTC. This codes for CAWTDGRDEQYF.

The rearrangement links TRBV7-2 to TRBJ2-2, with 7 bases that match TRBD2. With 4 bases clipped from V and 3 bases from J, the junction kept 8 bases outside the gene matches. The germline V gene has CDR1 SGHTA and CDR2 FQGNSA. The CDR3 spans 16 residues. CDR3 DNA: TGTGCCAGCAGCTGGGGGTGGGGGGGATACACCGGGGAGCTGTTTTTT. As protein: CASSWGWGGYTGELFF.

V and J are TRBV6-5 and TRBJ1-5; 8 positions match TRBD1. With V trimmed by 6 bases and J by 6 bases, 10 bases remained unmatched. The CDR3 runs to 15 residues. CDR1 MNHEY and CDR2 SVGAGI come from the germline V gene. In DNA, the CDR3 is TGTGCCAGCAGGTTACCGCGACAGGGGTTTCAGCCCCAGCATTTT. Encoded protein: CASRLPRQGFQPQHF.

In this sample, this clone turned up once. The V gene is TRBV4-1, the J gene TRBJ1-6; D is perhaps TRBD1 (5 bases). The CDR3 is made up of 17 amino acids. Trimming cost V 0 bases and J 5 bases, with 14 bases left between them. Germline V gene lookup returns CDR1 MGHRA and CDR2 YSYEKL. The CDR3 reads CASSQDKGAVNNSPLHF. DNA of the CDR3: TGCGCCAGCAGCCAAGATAAAGGGGCAGTCAATAATTCACCCCTCCACTTT.

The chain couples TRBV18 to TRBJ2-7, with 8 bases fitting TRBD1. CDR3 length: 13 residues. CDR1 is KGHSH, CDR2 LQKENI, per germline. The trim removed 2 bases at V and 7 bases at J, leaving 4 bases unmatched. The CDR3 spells CASSPSGGREQYV. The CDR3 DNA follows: TGTGCCAGCTCACCATCAGGGGGCCGGGAGCAGTACGTC.

The chain's CDR3 is CASSQVGLAQETQYF. The CDR3 nucleotides are TGCGCCAGCAGCCAAGTGGGACTAGCACAAGAGACCCAGTACTTC. The rearrangement links TRBV4-1 to TRBJ2-5, with TRBD2 matching over 9 bases. The V gene's germline CDR1 is MGHRA and CDR2 YSYEKL. V was clipped by 1 base and J by 2 bases; unmatched bases: 2. The CDR3 is 15 residues long.